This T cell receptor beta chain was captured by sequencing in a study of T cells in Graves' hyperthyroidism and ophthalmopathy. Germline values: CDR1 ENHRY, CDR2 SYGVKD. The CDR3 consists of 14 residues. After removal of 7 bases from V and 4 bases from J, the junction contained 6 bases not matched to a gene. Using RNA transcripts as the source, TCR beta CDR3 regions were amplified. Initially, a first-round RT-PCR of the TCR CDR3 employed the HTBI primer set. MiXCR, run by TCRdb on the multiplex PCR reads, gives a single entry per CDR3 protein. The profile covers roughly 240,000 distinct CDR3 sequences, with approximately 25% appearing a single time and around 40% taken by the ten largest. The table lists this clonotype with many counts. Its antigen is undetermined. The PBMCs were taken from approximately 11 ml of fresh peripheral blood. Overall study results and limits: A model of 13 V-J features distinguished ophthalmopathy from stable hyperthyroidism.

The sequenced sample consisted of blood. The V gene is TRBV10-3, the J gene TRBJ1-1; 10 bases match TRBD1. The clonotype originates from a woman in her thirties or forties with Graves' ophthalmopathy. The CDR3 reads CAINTGQGSTEAFF. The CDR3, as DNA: TGTGCCATCAACACGGGACAGGGGTCCACTGAAGCTTTCTTT.